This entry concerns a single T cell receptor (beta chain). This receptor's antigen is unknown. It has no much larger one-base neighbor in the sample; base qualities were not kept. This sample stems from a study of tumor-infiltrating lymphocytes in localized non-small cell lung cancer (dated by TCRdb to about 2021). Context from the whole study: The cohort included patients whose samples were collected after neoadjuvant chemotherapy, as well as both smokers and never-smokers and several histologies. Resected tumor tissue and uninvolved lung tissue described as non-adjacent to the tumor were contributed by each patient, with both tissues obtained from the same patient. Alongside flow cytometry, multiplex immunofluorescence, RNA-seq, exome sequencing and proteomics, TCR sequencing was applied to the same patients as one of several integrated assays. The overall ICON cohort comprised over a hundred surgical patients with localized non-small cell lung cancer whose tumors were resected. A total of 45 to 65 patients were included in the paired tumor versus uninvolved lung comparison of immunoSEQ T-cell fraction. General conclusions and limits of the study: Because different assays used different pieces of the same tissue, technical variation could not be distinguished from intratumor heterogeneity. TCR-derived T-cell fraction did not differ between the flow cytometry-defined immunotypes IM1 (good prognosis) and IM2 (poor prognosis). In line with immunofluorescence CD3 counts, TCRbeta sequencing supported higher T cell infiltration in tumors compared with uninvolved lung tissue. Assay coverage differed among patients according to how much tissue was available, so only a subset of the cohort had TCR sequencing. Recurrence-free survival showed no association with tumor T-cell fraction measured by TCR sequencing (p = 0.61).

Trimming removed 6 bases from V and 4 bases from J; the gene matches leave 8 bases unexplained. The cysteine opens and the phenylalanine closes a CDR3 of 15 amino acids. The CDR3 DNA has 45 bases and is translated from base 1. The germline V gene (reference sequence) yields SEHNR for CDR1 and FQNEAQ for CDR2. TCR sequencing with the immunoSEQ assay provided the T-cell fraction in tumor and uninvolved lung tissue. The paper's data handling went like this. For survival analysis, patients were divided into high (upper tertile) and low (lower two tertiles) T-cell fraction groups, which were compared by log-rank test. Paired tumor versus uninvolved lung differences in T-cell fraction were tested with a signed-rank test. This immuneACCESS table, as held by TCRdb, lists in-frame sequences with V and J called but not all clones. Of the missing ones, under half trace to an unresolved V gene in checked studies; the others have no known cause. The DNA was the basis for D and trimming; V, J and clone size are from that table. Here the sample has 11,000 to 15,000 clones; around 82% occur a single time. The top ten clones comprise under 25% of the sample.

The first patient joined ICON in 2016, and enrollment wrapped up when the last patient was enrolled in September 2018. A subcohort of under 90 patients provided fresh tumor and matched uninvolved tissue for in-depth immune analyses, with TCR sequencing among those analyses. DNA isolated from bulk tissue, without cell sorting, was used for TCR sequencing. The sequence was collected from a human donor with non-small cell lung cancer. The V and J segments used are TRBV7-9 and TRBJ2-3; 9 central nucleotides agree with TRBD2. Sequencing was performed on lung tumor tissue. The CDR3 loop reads CASRPLAGSPDTQYF. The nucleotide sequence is TGTGCCAGCAGGCCGCTAGCGGGGAGCCCAGATACGCAGTATTTT.